A selection of T cell receptor beta chains follows, all from one sample in a study of control samples from healthy donors and cancer patients. The assay was immunoSEQ multiplex PCR, and TCRdb's table has in-frame clones only and misses some. The table records fewer than 200,000 clones, approximately 94% of them present only once. The sequencing input was blood. The origin of the receptors is a man in his thirties or forties in good health. Each CDR3 is given with its conserved first and last residue. A D gene is named only where the DNA matches it firmly. Clone size appears in some rows only: once, few, many, or a class for an expanded clone.

clone_size	v_call	j_call	d_call	cdr3_aa	cdr3_nt
.	TRBV13	TRBJ2-7	.	CASSLAGASYEQYF	TGTGCCAGCAGCTTAGCGGGGGCCTCCTACGAGCAGTACTTC
few	TRBV12-3/TRBV12-4	TRBJ2-2	.	CASSLASTGELFF	TGTGCCAGCAGTTTAGCGTCCACCGGGGAGCTGTTTTTT
.	TRBV6-6	TRBJ1-2	.	CASSYSGIFYGYTF	TGTGCCAGCAGTTACTCGGGGATTTTCTATGGCTACACCTTC
.	TRBV4-2	TRBJ1-2	.	CASSQDKPVYGYTF	TGTGCCAGCAGCCAAGATAAGCCAGTCTATGGCTACACCTTC
.	TRBV2	TRBJ1-2	.	CASSKEGTSYGYTF	TGTGCCAGCAGTAAGGAGGGGACGAGCTATGGCTACACCTTC
once	TRBV30	TRBJ2-5	.	CAWSGGYETQYF	TGTGCCTGGAGTGGAGGGTATGAGACCCAGTACTTC
.	TRBV19	TRBJ1-4	.	CASTVGDPTNEKLFF	TGTGCCAGTACTGTAGGGGACCCAACTAATGAAAAACTGTTTTTT
few	TRBV18	TRBJ1-3	.	CASSPGRSPGNTIYF	TGTGCCAGCTCACCCGGCAGATCCCCTGGAAACACCATATATTTT
.	TRBV7-9	TRBJ2-2	.	CASSLVFRKTGELFF	TGTGCCAGCAGCTTAGTATTTAGGAAAACCGGGGAGCTGTTTTTT
once	TRBV4-3	TRBJ1-5	.	CASSQETGPDGQHF	TGCGCCAGCAGCCAAGAAACGGGACCCGACGGCCAGCATTTT
.	TRBV28	TRBJ1-4	TRBD1	CASSPGTAGGEKLFF	TGTGCCAGCAGTCCCGGGACAGCCGGGGGTGAAAAACTGTTTTTT
.	TRBV5-1	TRBJ1-6	.	CASSLDGTTTNSPLHF	TGCGCCAGCAGCTTGGACGGGACGACAACTAATTCACCCCTCCACTTT
.	TRBV9	TRBJ1-2	.	CASSRWGGYTF	TGTGCCAGCAGCCGCTGGGGGGGCTACACCTTC
.	TRBV5-4	TRBJ1-4	.	CASSPRQKGEKLFF	TGTGCCAGCAGCCCTCGACAGAAAGGCGAAAAACTGTTTTTT
.	TRBV6-7	TRBJ1-6	TRBD1	CASNRDRDNSPLHF	TGTGCCAGCAACCGGGACAGGGATAATTCACCCCTCCACTTT
.	TRBV5-1	TRBJ2-5	TRBD2	CASSLEPGGAAETQYF	TGCGCCAGCAGCTTGGAGCCGGGAGGCGCAGCAGAGACCCAGTACTTC
.	TRBV14	TRBJ1-2	.	CASSFWANYGYTF	TGTGCCAGCAGTTTCTGGGCTAACTATGGCTACACCTTC
.	TRBV5-1	TRBJ1-2	.	CASSPDRPRDYGYTF	TGCGCCAGCAGCCCGGACAGACCTAGGGACTATGGCTACACCTTC
.	TRBV2	TRBJ2-2	.	CASSEAGSTGELFF	TGTGCCAGCAGTGAAGCAGGGTCCACCGGGGAGCTGTTTTTT
.	TRBV6-6	TRBJ2-3	.	CASSQTTSVGTDTQYF	TGTGCCAGCAGTCAGACAACTTCGGTCGGCACAGATACGCAGTATTTT
.	TRBV7-2	TRBJ1-1	.	CASSAQVWDTEAFF	TGTGCCAGCAGCGCACAGGTGTGGGACACTGAAGCTTTCTTT
.	TRBV6-1	TRBJ1-1	.	CASSEGWLGGERKAFF	TGTGCCAGCAGTGAAGGGTGGCTCGGAGGGGAACGTAAAGCTTTCTTT
.	TRBV12-5	TRBJ1-1	.	CASGLVIGRMNTEAFF	TGTGCTAGTGGTTTGGTTATAGGGAGAATGAACACTGAAGCTTTCTTT
.	TRBV7-2	TRBJ1-5	TRBD1	CASSLPGGGQPQHF	TGTGCCAGCAGCTTACCAGGGGGTGGTCAGCCCCAGCATTTT
once	TRBV5-4	TRBJ2-2	.	CASSQSTGPTNTGELFF	TGTGCCAGCAGCCAATCAACGGGGCCGACGAACACCGGGGAGCTGTTTTTT
.	TRBV5-1	TRBJ1-4	.	CASRPSGGRRPATNEKLFF	TGCGCCAGCAGACCGAGTGGGGGGCGCAGGCCCGCAACTAATGAAAAACTGTTTTTT
.	TRBV7-2	TRBJ2-5	TRBD1	CASSFGTGFRETQYF	TGTGCCAGCAGCTTCGGGACAGGGTTTAGGGAGACCCAGTACTTC
.	TRBV27	TRBJ1-1	.	CASKVAGPSVGTEAFF	TGTGCCAGCAAGGTGGCAGGGCCCTCCGTGGGCACTGAAGCTTTCTTT
.	TRBV10-3	TRBJ1-1	.	CAISAYGGNTEAFF	TGTGCCATCAGTGCTTACGGGGGGAACACTGAAGCTTTCTTT
.	TRBV29-1	TRBJ1-4	.	CSVDTGISGKLFF	TGCAGCGTCGATACGGGGATAAGCGGAAAACTGTTTTTT
.	TRBV30	TRBJ2-7	TRBD1	CAGTGGRKEQYF	TGTGCCGGGACAGGGGGCCGTAAAGAGCAGTACTTC
.	TRBV5-1	TRBJ1-2	TRBD1	CASSSRGANYGYTF	TGCGCCAGCAGCTCCAGGGGGGCAAACTATGGCTACACCTTC
.	TRBV18	TRBJ1-3	.	CASNGQLSSGNTIYF	TGTGCCAGCAACGGACAGTTATCCTCTGGAAACACCATATATTTT
.	TRBV11-2	TRBJ2-2	.	CASSLGTTNTGELFF	TGTGCCAGCAGCCTCGGGACAACGAACACCGGGGAGCTGTTTTTT
.	TRBV5-1	TRBJ2-3	TRBD2	CASSLGWLAGTDTQYF	TGCGCCAGCAGCTTGGGGTGGCTAGCGGGCACAGATACGCAGTATTTT
.	TRBV14	TRBJ1-2	.	CASSQELYGYTF	TGTGCCAGCAGCCAAGAACTCTATGGCTACACCTTC
few	TRBV7-9	TRBJ1-2	TRBD1	CASSSGQGYGYGYTF	TGTGCCAGCAGCTCCGGACAGGGTTACGGCTATGGCTACACCTTC
few	TRBV7-2	TRBJ2-2	.	CASSLRGAGVSGELFF	TGTGCCAGCAGCTTAAGGGGGGCAGGGGTCTCCGGGGAGCTGTTTTTT
.	TRBV30	TRBJ1-4	.	CAAGLGTENEKLFF	TGTGCCGCCGGTCTGGGGACTGAGAATGAAAAACTGTTTTTT
.	TRBV30	TRBJ1-2	.	CAWTDRANYGYTF	TGTGCCTGGACCGACAGAGCTAACTATGGCTACACCTTC
.	TRBV7-2	TRBJ2-1	TRBD2	CASSSPGLGEQFF	TGTGCCAGCAGCTCCCCGGGACTAGGTGAGCAGTTCTTC
.	TRBV7-9	TRBJ2-7	.	CASSLEEGWYEQYF	TGTGCCAGCAGCTTAGAGGAGGGTTGGTACGAGCAGTACTTC
once	TRBV6-5	TRBJ2-4	.	CASSYLLGSKNIQYF	TGTGCCAGCAGTTACCTCCTAGGTTCCAAAAACATTCAGTACTTC
.	TRBV3-1/TRBV3-2	TRBJ1-1	.	CASSPGRAEAFF	TGTGCCAGCAGCCCGGGCCGGGCTGAAGCTTTCTTT
once	TRBV3-1/TRBV3-2	TRBJ1-6	TRBD1	CASRGTGAYNSPLHF	TGTGCCAGCAGAGGGACAGGGGCTTATAATTCACCCCTCCACTTT
.	TRBV30	TRBJ1-1	.	CAWSSRGGNTEAFF	TGTGCCTGGAGTTCCAGAGGGGGGAACACTGAAGCTTTCTTT
once	TRBV3-1/TRBV3-2	TRBJ1-2	.	CASSPRGNRAWGGYTF	TGTGCCAGCAGCCCCCGTGGGAACAGGGCCTGGGGCGGCTACACCTTC
.	TRBV28	TRBJ2-7	TRBD2	CASSSLAGERYF	TGTGCCAGCAGTTCCCTCGCGGGAGAGCGGTACTTC
once	TRBV18	TRBJ2-5	TRBD2	CASSGLAIQETQYF	TGTGCCAGCTCAGGACTAGCGATACAAGAGACCCAGTACTTC
.	TRBV7-2	TRBJ2-2	.	CASSLARNTGELFF	TGTGCCAGCAGCTTAGCCAGGAACACCGGGGAGCTGTTTTTT
.	TRBV21-1	TRBJ1-1	.	CASSKRDTCGEAFF	TGTGCCAGCAGCAAAAGGGACACCTGTGGTGAAGCTTTCTTT
.	TRBV19	TRBJ2-2	TRBD1	CASSLPGQGPYTGELFF	TGTGCCAGTAGTTTACCCGGACAGGGGCCCTACACCGGGGAGCTGTTTTTT